This T cell receptor (beta chain) was sequenced for a study of blood T cell repertoires in COVID-19. V gave up 7 bases and J gave up 3 bases; unmatched junction bases: 6. From germline, CDR1 is SQVTM and CDR2 ANQGSEA. This CDR3 is 13 amino acids long. TCRdb keeps only in-frame clones here, not all; method: immunoSEQ multiplex PCR. Of roughly 52,000 clones in the sample, approximately 80% are singletons; the top ten hold approximately 6.3%. The J gene is TRBJ2-3, the V gene TRBV29-1, with TRBD2 identical over 8 bases. The receptor comes from a human donor in a cohort sampled during active or convalescent COVID-19. The sample was peripheral blood. The CDR3 spells CSASGGPTDTQYF. The CDR3 nucleotides read TGCAGCGCGTCGGGGGGGCCGACAGATACGCAGTATTTT.